The T cell receptor (beta chain) under discussion was sequenced for a study of beta chain features in type 1 diabetes. General observations from the study: A moderate, significant TCRB CDR3 shortening appeared in type 1 diabetes across four CD4+ subsets. A greater similarity of naive, central memory and Treg TCRB repertoires was seen among patients than among healthy donors. Whether HLA type affects TCRB rearrangement stayed undetermined in the present work. The study found fewer insertions and more deletions at VDJ junctions in type 1 diabetes patients.

This clone occurred a few times. Its antigen is not known. Sort purity for all populations was recorded as exceeding 98%. The CDR3 loop spans 15 amino acids. V dropped 5 bases and J dropped 2 bases, with 15 bases sitting between them. CDR1 and CDR2 (germline): SGDLS, YYNGEE. cDNA synthesis used the whole RNA isolate, giving expressed TCRB sequences. Clones were sequenced by immunoSEQ multiplex PCR, and TCRdb holds only the in-frame ones, with some missing. This table has hundreds of thousands of clones, approximately 12% appearing once. This TCR was sampled from a woman between 18 and 29 years old with type 1 diabetes. The specimen sequenced was naive CD4+ T cells from blood. The rearrangement uses TRBV9 and TRBJ2-3; D gene ambiguous. CDR3 loop: CASSSNPGATDTQYF. CDR3 coding DNA: TGTGCCAGCAGTTCGAACCCGGGTGCCACAGATACGCAGTATTTT.